This T cell receptor beta chain was documented in a study of blood T cell repertoires in COVID-19. Study background: Whether acute or convalescent, the COVID-19 samples came from the United States, Italy and Spain.

Per the germline V gene, CDR1 is LGHDT and CDR2 is YNNKEL (reference sequence). The V end lost 4 bases, the J end lost 5 bases, and 11 bases lay between the germline ends. The CDR3 runs 14 residues. The assay was immunoSEQ multiplex PCR, and TCRdb's table has in-frame clones only and misses some. The sample consists of approximately 230,000 clones, 75% to 90% of them appearing once. This TCR was sampled from a man aged 25 to 45 who had recovered from COVID-19. Sample: peripheral blood. The V gene is TRBV3-1 (or the pseudogene TRBV3-2), the J gene TRBJ2-2; TRBD2 is a possible D gene (6 bases). CDR3 bases: TGTGCCAGCAGCCCTAATAGCGGAACCGGGGAGCTGTTTTTT. This gives the protein CASSPNSGTGELFF.